The next 19 T cell receptor beta chains were all read from a single sample in a study of blood T cells in healthy people across ages. Primed by a sample-barcoded 5' primer and a J-beta primer mix, a second PCR proceeded for about 7 to 11 cycles. In TCRdb, the 5' RACE reads were re-called with MiXCR into one record per CDR3 protein. The profile shows roughly 560,000 distinct CDR3 sequences, approximately 25% of them singletons. These data are also associated with another study on T cells of mothers and their children.

The sequenced sample was blood. These receptors were collected from a boy between 10 and 17 years old in good health.

This chain uses TRBV20-1 with TRBJ2-1; tentatively, D is TRBD1 or TRBD2 (5 bases each). In germline, CDR1 is DFQATT, CDR2 SNEGSKA (reference sequence). Trimming took 6 bases from V and 6 from J, leaving 18 bases between them. This CDR3 comprises 14 residues. The DNA of the CDR3 is TGCAGTGCGGAGTTACCCGGGACCCGCAATGAGCAGTTCTTC. This codes for CSAELPGTRNEQFF.

This clonotype was picked up many times. The J gene is TRBJ2-3, the V gene TRBV3-1; no definite D call. V was cut by 4 bases and J by 2 bases, with 7 bases left in between. This CDR3 comprises 13 residues. CDR1 is LGHDT, CDR2 YNNKEL, per germline (reference sequence). The CDR3 reads CASSRPPTDTQYF. The CDR3 bases are TGTGCCAGCAGCCGCCCCCCCACAGATACGCAGTATTTT.

In its sample, this clonotype was seen a few times. V and J are TRBV27 and TRBJ2-1, with D perhaps matching TRBD2 (5 bases). The CDR3 runs 15 residues. V lost 4 bases and J 5 bases, leaving 15 bases between the germline ends. Germline-derived CDR1 and CDR2 are MNHEY and SMNVEV (reference sequence). The CDR3 region is CASSSRLAIDNEQFF. The CDR3 region has the DNA TGTGCCAGCAGTTCCCGTTTAGCGATAGACAATGAGCAGTTCTTC.

This clonotype was counted only a few times. CDR3 sequence reads: CSARDLGTSFRDTQYF. In nucleotides, the CDR3 is TGCAGTGCTAGAGATCTAGGGACTAGCTTCAGAGATACGCAGTATTTT. The chain carries TRBV20-1 and TRBJ2-3; 9 nucleotides line up with TRBD2. Germline values: CDR1 DFQATT, CDR2 SNEGSKA (reference sequence). CDR3 length: 16 amino acids. Trimming cost V 0 bases and J 5 bases; bases outside gene matches: 9.

This clonotype was observed a few times. The chain has TRBV20-1 and TRBJ2-1, with 8 bases that match TRBD2. This CDR3 has 13 amino acids. Trimming cost V 8 bases and J 6 bases; bases outside gene matches: 9. Germline assignment: CDR1 DFQATT and CDR2 SNEGSKA (reference sequence). DNA for the CDR3: TGCAGTACCGAGCGGGAGCCTGGCAATGAGCAGTTCTTC. It specifies CSTEREPGNEQFF.

The gene calls are TRBV4-3 and TRBJ2-7; 8 bases fit TRBD1. This CDR3 is 15 amino acids long. The junction had 6 bases not matched to a gene; V was cut back by 3 bases and J by 2 bases. The germline V gene has CDR1 LGHNA and CDR2 YSLEER. CDR3 DNA sequence: TGCGCCAGCAGCCAGGAGACAGGGGCCACCTACGAGCAGTACTTC. Protein sequence: CASSQETGATYEQYF.

The genes are TRBV20-1 and TRBJ1-1, with a weak D call TRBD1 (5 bases). Germline values: CDR1 DFQATT, CDR2 SNEGSKA (reference sequence). The CDR3 has 15 amino acids. V lost 6 bases, J lost 0 bases, and 17 bases lay in between. CDR3 loop: CSARKGTSMNTEAFF. CDR3 nucleotides: TGCAGTGCCCGTAAGGGGACTTCAATGAACACTGAAGCTTTCTTT.

This chain connects TRBV4-3 to TRBJ2-7; no clear D gene. The V gene lost 1 base and the J gene lost 6 bases, with 16 bases spanning the gap. Germline values: CDR1 LGHNA, CDR2 YSLEER. CDR3 length equals 15 residues. The CDR3 bases are TGCGCCAGCAGCCAAGGAGAGTACCAATACGTCGAGCAGTACTTC. Protein: CASSQGEYQYVEQYF.

A few counts support this clonotype. The rearrangement uses TRBV5-1 and TRBJ2-2; D may be TRBD1 (6 bases). The CDR3 extends over 16 amino acids. The V and J ends lost 4 bases and 2 bases respectively, with 15 bases between them. Per germline, CDR1 SGHRS and CDR2 YFSETQ. This CDR3 reads CASSPLRGTNTGELFF. The DNA of the CDR3 is TGCGCCAGCAGCCCCCTCAGAGGGACAAACACCGGGGAGCTGTTTTTT. Full variable domain (rest looked up from reference TRBV5-1 and TRBJ2-2): KAGVTQTPRYLIKTRGQQVTLSCSPISGHRSVSWYQQTPGQGLQFLFEYFSETQRNKGNFPGRFSGRQFSNSRSEMNVSTLELGDSALYLCASSPLRGTNTGELFFGEGSRLTVL.

This clonotype was seen only a few times. The rearrangement uses TRBV9 and TRBJ2-1; D is unclear. The germline V gene encodes CDR1 SGDLS and CDR2 YYNGEE. The CDR3 covers 14 residues. V gave up 0 bases and J gave up 4 bases, with 8 bases separating them. CDR3 DNA: TGTGCCAGCAGCGTAGGGCAGTTATACAATGAGCAGTTCTTC. Amino acid sequence: CASSVGQLYNEQFF.

This clonotype appeared many times. For the CDR3, the DNA is TGTGCCAGCAGCTTAGGGGGGTCGTGGGCGAATGAGCAGTTCTTC. It specifies CASSLGGSWANEQFF. V usage is TRBV11-1 and J usage is TRBJ2-7; D assignment may be TRBD1 or TRBD2 (5 bases each). Gene TRBJ2-1 matches the end of the DNA better, so the J call may be wrong. The CDR3 consists of 15 residues. The germline V gene has CDR1 SGHAT and CDR2 FQDESV (reference sequence).

This clonotype was detected many times. In nucleotides, the CDR3 is TGTGCCAGCACTCGAGGGAGGGAGACCCAGTACTTC. Encoded protein: CASTRGRETQYF. V is TRBV12-3 or TRBV12-4 and J is TRBJ2-5; tentative D call: TRBD2 (6 bases). V was cut by 7 bases and J by 5 bases, with 11 bases left in between. The CDR3 spans 12 residues.

The chain couples TRBV6-5 to TRBJ1-6; D unresolved. Trimming removed 9 bases from V and 6 bases from J, with 12 bases in between. This CDR3 is 13 amino acids long. Germline V gene data show CDR1 as MNHEY and CDR2 as SVGAGI. The CDR3 nucleotides read TGTGCCAGGGGGAGGGCATCTAATTCACCCCTCCACTTT. Translating gives CARGRASNSPLHF.

The DNA of the CDR3 is TGCAGTGCGACGGGACTAGCGGGAGGGTCGGGAGAGCAGTACTTC. Protein sequence: CSATGLAGGSGEQYF. The chain carries TRBV20-1 and TRBJ2-7; 16 nucleotides match TRBD2. The trim removed 6 bases at V and 7 bases at J, leaving 9 bases unmatched. Germline CDR1 DFQATT, CDR2 SNEGSKA (reference sequence). The CDR3 is made up of 15 amino acids.

This chain joins TRBV20-1 and TRBJ2-7; 7 bases agree with TRBD1. Germline lookup yields CDR1 DFQATT and CDR2 SNEGSKA (reference sequence). Germline trimming cut 0 bases from V and 3 bases from J; bases unmatched to any gene: 11. The CDR3 has 16 residues. The CDR3 loop reads CSARDGDRVFFYEQYF. In DNA form, the CDR3 reads TGCAGTGCTAGAGATGGTGACAGGGTCTTCTTCTACGAGCAGTACTTC.

This clonotype occurred a few times. The chain recombines TRBV7-2 with TRBJ2-7; D ambiguous. Trimming removed 4 bases from V and 4 bases from J, with 11 bases in between. CDR1 and CDR2 (germline): SGHTA, FQGNSA. The CDR3 length is 13 residues. CDR3 region: CASSSSPVYEQYF. The CDR3 DNA sequence: TGTGCCAGCAGCTCTTCACCAGTTTACGAGCAGTACTTC.

This chain links TRBV20-1 with TRBJ2-5; 7 bases are a match to TRBD1. The assigned J gene may be wrong: the sequence end matches TRBJ2-1 better. From germline, CDR1 is DFQATT and CDR2 SNEGSKA (reference sequence). The CDR3 consists of 13 residues. Written as DNA, the CDR3 is TGCAGTCCTACAGGGGTACAGTACAATGAGCAGTTCTTC. As protein: CSPTGVQYNEQFF.

The rearrangement joins TRBV7-9 to TRBJ1-3; D not certain. Trimming took off 8 bases at V and 0 bases at J, with 11 bases between the two ends. The CDR3 runs to 14 residues. Looked up from germline, CDR1 is SEHNR and CDR2 is FQNEAQ (reference sequence). CDR3: CASGSEGSGNTIYF. In nucleotides, the CDR3 is TGTGCCAGCGGTTCCGAAGGCTCTGGAAACACCATATATTTT.

This clonotype was seen repeatedly, ten times or more. The J gene is TRBJ2-6, the V gene TRBV27; no definite D call. The CDR3 covers 13 residues. CDR1 and CDR2 (germline): MNHEY, SMNVEV (reference sequence). V was shortened by 2 bases and J by 4 bases, with 3 bases between the two germline ends. The CDR3 loop reads CASSLRGANVLTF. The CDR3 DNA reads as TGTGCCAGCAGTTTACGCGGGGCCAACGTCCTGACTTTC. The full variable domain, completed using reference TRBV27 and TRBJ2-6, is EAQVTQNPRYLITVTGKKLTVTCSQNMNHEYMSWYRQDPGLGLRQIYYSMNVEVTDKGDVPEGYKVSRKEKRNFPLILESPSPNQTSLYFCASSLRGANVLTFGAGSRLTVL.